The clone carrying this TCR beta chain qualifies as medium-sized. This record comes from a study of T cells after yellow fever vaccination. Study results and caveats: Sorted memory subsets on day 0 showed almost all vaccine-responding clonotypes to be undetectable. Re-detected after boosting: most primary clones, around 97% of CD4 and about 89% of CD8.

Template switching with 5'RACE generated the TCR cDNA and added a universal primer site and UMIs. Using its own MiXCR run on the 5' RACE reads, TCRdb lists one record per CDR3 protein. Of approximately 10,000 distinct CDR3 sequences in the sample, around 4.8% were seen once. The CDR3 sequence is 14 residues long. V lost 7 bases and J 0 bases, leaving 13 bases between the germline ends. The receptor comes from a man younger than 30 who received the YFV17D yellow fever vaccine. The chain recombines TRBV12-3 or TRBV12-4 with TRBJ2-7; no reliable D call. The sample consisted of PBMCs, either bulk or a sorted T-cell subset (CD4+, CD8+, memory, or dextramer-sorted; not recorded which), taken approximately 15 days after the first yellow fever vaccination. CDR3 nucleotides: TGTGCCAGCACCGCAGGAAGGAGCTCCTACGAGCAGTACTTC. This encodes CASTAGRSSYEQYF.